Each of the 15 T cell receptor beta chains below was sequenced from the same sample in a study of cytomegalovirus exposure and HLA in healthy donors. PCR was performed using 60 Vbeta and 13 Jbeta primers. Data came from immunoSEQ multiplex PCR; TCRdb stores just in-frame clones and leaves some out. In the table there are 95,000 to 100,000 clones, around 77% of which are singletons. Sequenced input: PBMCs. The receptors originated from a female donor in good health and CMV-seronegative.

The chain joins TRBV7-3 to TRBJ2-5, with 7 positions matching TRBD2. Per the germline V gene, CDR1 is SGHTA and CDR2 is FQGTGA. V was clipped by 1 base and J by 4 bases; unmatched bases: 0. The CDR3 extends over 13 amino acids. CDR3 residues: CASSLSGGETQYF. As DNA, the CDR3 is TGTGCCAGCAGCTTAAGCGGGGGAGAGACCCAGTACTTC.

The rearrangement uses TRBV19 and TRBJ1-5; D is unclear. In germline, CDR1 is LNHDA, CDR2 SQIVND (reference sequence). This CDR3 spans 14 amino acids. V lost 6 bases to trimming and J lost 2 bases, with 11 bases between them. The chain's CDR3 is CASSRLLGNQPQHF. In nucleotides, the CDR3 is TGTGCCAGTAGCAGACTTTTGGGCAATCAGCCCCAGCATTTT.

The chain combines TRBV15 with TRBJ1-2; TRBD1 might be the D (5 bases). V was shortened by 1 base and J by 4 bases, with 16 bases between the two germline ends. CDR1 LNHNV and CDR2 YYDKDF come from the germline V gene (reference sequence). The CDR3 extends over 16 amino acids. CDR3 region: CATSRAAGRSGYGYTF. CDR3 coding DNA: TGTGCCACCAGCAGAGCAGCGGGGCGATCCGGCTATGGCTACACCTTC.

As regards this clone: This specimen includes other DNA sequences encoding the same CDR3. The V call is TRBV25-1, the J call TRBJ2-5; 9 nucleotides agree with TRBD2. CDR3 size: 17 residues. Germline CDR1 reads MGHDK; CDR2 reads SYGVNS. The V segment lost 3 bases and the J segment 2 bases; nucleotides outside the gene matches: 10. The CDR3 sequence: CASSDQRRLAAQETQYF. As DNA, the CDR3 is TGTGCCAGCAGTGATCAACGTAGACTAGCGGCACAAGAGACCCAGTACTTC. Full variable domain (outside the CDR3, taken from reference TRBV25-1 and TRBJ2-5): EADIYQTPRYLVIGTGKKITLECSQTMGHDKMYWYQQDPGMELHLIHYSYGVNSTEKGDLSSESTVSRIRTEHFPLTLESARPSHTSQYLCASSDQRRLAAQETQYFGPGTRLLVL.

This chain uses TRBV10-3 with TRBJ1-1; 8 bases fit TRBD1. The CDR3 has 16 amino acids. Looked up from germline, CDR1 is ENHRY and CDR2 is SYGVKD. V trimming: 3 bases; J trimming: 4 bases; junction bases outside the gene matches: 10. The CDR3 DNA reads as TGTGCCATCAGTGACCCAGGAGGACAGGGTTCCACTGAAGCTTTCTTT. Protein: CAISDPGGQGSTEAFF.

This chain joins TRBV19 and TRBJ1-4, with 11 bases aligning to TRBD1. Germline CDR1 LNHDA, CDR2 SQIVND (reference sequence). J gave up 5 bases and V 4 bases, and 6 bases lay outside the gene matches. The CDR3 runs 16 residues. The CDR3 DNA follows: TGTGCCAGTAGTAAAGGGGACAGGGGGGTGAATGAAAAACTGTTTTTT. Translating it yields CASSKGDRGVNEKLFF.

The V and J genes are TRBV19 and TRBJ1-5; 11 bases map to TRBD1. The length of the CDR3 is 18 residues. CDR1 is LNHDA, CDR2 SQIVND, per germline (reference sequence). V dropped 4 bases and J dropped 1; count of bases not matched to a gene: 9. The CDR3 loop is CASSTRPGQGASNQPQHF. The CDR3 bases are TGTGCCAGTAGTACCCGCCCCGGACAGGGGGCGAGCAATCAGCCCCAGCATTTT.

J is TRBJ2-1 and V is TRBV5-5; TRBD2 aligns across 7 bases. CDR1 and CDR2 (germline): SGHKS, YYEKEE (reference sequence). CDR3 length: 15 amino acids. V was clipped by 4 bases and J by 3 bases; unmatched bases: 7. CDR3 coding DNA: TGTGCCAGCAGCCCTGGGGCTAGCGGCTACAATGAGCAGTTCTTC. Translation: CASSPGASGYNEQFF.

The J gene is TRBJ2-7, the V gene TRBV5-1, with 9 positions matching TRBD1. Germline V gives CDR1 SGHRS, CDR2 YFSETQ. The V and J ends lost 4 bases and 5 bases, in that order; junction bases with no gene match: 10. The CDR3 has 15 amino acids. This CDR3 is CASSPSGQGPDEQYF. CDR3 sequence (DNA): TGCGCCAGCAGCCCGTCGGGACAGGGTCCCGACGAGCAGTACTTC.

This clone was observed a single time. This chain joins TRBV5-4 and TRBJ2-2; 7 nucleotides match TRBD2. This CDR3 comprises 14 residues. The J segment lost 1 base and the V segment lost 8 bases, leaving 5 bases of the junction unmatched. CDR1 and CDR2 from the germline V gene are SGHNT and YYREEE (reference sequence). The CDR3 bases are TGTGCCAGTCTTACTAGCGAGAACACCGGGGAGCTGTTTTTT. Its protein is CASLTSENTGELFF.

The V and J genes are TRBV2 and TRBJ1-5; 9 nucleotides line up with TRBD1. Germline V CDR1 and CDR2: SNHLY, FYNNEI. V trimming: 4 bases; J trimming: 4 bases; junction bases outside the gene matches: 5. CDR3 length equals 15 residues. The CDR3 region is CASSAGTGRNQPQHF. The CDR3 region has the DNA TGTGCCAGCAGTGCCGGGACAGGGAGAAATCAGCCCCAGCATTTT. The full variable domain, completed using reference TRBV2 and TRBJ1-5, is EPEVTQTPSHQVTQMGQEVILRCVPISNHLYFYWYRQILGQKVEFLVSFYNNEISEKSEIFDDQFSVERPDGSNFTLKIRSTKLEDSAMYFCASSAGTGRNQPQHFGDGTRLSIL.

The chain has TRBV5-6 and TRBJ2-1, with TRBD2 matching 9 bases. The V gene's germline CDR1 is SGHDT and CDR2 YYEEEE. With 0 bases clipped from V and 5 bases from J, the junction kept 3 bases outside the gene matches. CDR3 length equals 15 residues. The CDR3 sequence: CASSLVLAGDNEQFF. The CDR3 DNA reads as TGTGCCAGCAGCTTGGTGTTAGCGGGAGACAATGAGCAGTTCTTC.

The chain recombines TRBV6-1 with TRBJ1-2; tentative D call: TRBD1 (5 bases). Germline V gene lookup returns CDR1 MNHNS and CDR2 SASEGT. This CDR3 contains 14 residues. Trimming cost V 8 bases and J 2 bases, with 15 bases left between them. Here the CDR3 DNA reads TGTGCCAGCCGTCGATGGACATCAAACTATGGCTACACCTTC. It specifies CASRRWTSNYGYTF.

In the case of this clone: An end of the junction differs from the germline gene, which may be a read error. V gene TRBV7-9 combines with J gene TRBJ2-7; D is perhaps TRBD2 (6 bases). Germline CDR1 and CDR2: SEHNR and FQNEAQ (reference sequence). The CDR3 length is 18 residues. The CDR3 reads CSSSPFLGGGLSLYEQYF. The CDR3 DNA reads TGTTCCAGCAGCCCATTCTTGGGGGGAGGCCTTTCGCTCTACGAGCAGTACTTC.

This clone appeared a few times. V usage is TRBV18 and J usage is TRBJ1-1; D possibly corresponds to TRBD1 (6 bases). Germline-derived CDR1 and CDR2 are KGHSH and LQKENI. The CDR3 contains 14 residues. V lost 2 bases, J lost 5 bases, and 12 bases lay in between. The CDR3 DNA follows: TGTGCCAGCTCACCATCGACAGGTAGGACTGAAGCTTTCTTT. Translating gives CASSPSTGRTEAFF.